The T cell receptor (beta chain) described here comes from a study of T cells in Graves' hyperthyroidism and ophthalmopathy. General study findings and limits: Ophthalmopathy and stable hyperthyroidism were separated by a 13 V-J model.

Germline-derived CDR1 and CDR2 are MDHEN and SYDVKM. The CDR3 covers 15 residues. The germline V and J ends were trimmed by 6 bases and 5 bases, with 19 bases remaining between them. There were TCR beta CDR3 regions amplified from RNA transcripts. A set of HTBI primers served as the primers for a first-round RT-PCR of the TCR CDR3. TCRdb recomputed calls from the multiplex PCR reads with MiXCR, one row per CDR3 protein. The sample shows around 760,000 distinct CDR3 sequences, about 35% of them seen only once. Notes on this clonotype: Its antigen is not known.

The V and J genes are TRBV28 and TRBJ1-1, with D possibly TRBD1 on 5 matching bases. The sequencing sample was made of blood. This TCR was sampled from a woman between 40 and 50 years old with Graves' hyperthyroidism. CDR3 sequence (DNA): TGTGCCAGCAGCTTAACAGGCAACGCAACAACTGAAGCTTTCTTT. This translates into CASSLTGNATTEAFF. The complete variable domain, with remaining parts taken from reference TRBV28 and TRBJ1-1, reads DVKVTQSSRYLVKRTGEKVFLECVQDMDHENMFWYRQDPGLGLRLIYFSYDVKMKEKGDIPEGYSVSREKKERFSLILESASTNQTSMYLCASSLTGNATTEAFFGQGTRLTVV.